Listed here are 7 T cell receptor beta chains from one sample, sequenced in a study of identifying expanded T cells in peripheral blood. TCRdb's table, derived via immunoSEQ multiplex PCR, lists solely in-frame clones and lacks some. The data contain around 95,000 clones, roughly 88% of them singletons. The specimen was blood. These receptors were taken from a person aged 18 to 75 in good health.

The chain combines TRBV19 with TRBJ2-2; 8 bases map to TRBD1. With 6 bases clipped from V and 0 bases from J, the junction kept 9 bases outside the gene matches. CDR3 length equals 17 residues. CDR1 and CDR2 from the germline V gene are LNHDA and SQIVND (reference sequence). DNA of the CDR3: TGTGCCAGTAGAAGACAGGGGCACATTCCGAACACCGGGGAGCTGTTTTTT. Amino acids: CASRRQGHIPNTGELFF.

J is TRBJ2-3 and V is TRBV7-6, with D unclear. Germline assignment: CDR1 SGHVS and CDR2 FNYEAQ. The CDR3 totals 12 residues. Trimming removed 3 bases at V and 0 bases at J, with 1 base between. The CDR3 DNA reads TGTGCCAGCAGCTTGAGCACAGATACGCAGTATTTT. Protein product: CASSLSTDTQYF.

V is TRBV18 and J is TRBJ2-7; maybe TRBD2 (6 bases). V gave up 3 bases and J gave up 0 bases, with 12 bases separating them. Looked up from germline, CDR1 is KGHSH and CDR2 is LQKENI. This CDR3 contains 15 residues. DNA for the CDR3: TGTGCCAGCTCACCCTTCCGGGGGAGCTCCTACGAGCAGTACTTC. Translated, it gives CASSPFRGSSYEQYF.

V is TRBV27 and J is TRBJ1-5; 10 nucleotides line up with TRBD1. V lost 6 bases and J lost 4; bases outside the gene matches: 3. The CDR3 loop spans 14 amino acids. The germline CDR1 and CDR2 sequences are MNHEY and SMNVEV (reference sequence). The CDR3: CASRLGQGNQPQHF. In DNA, the CDR3 is TGTGCCAGCAGGCTGGGACAGGGGAATCAGCCCCAGCATTTT.

J is TRBJ2-2 and V is TRBV7-9; D call uncertain. Trimming took off 3 bases at V and 0 bases at J, with 8 bases between the two ends. Germline values: CDR1 SEHNR, CDR2 FQNEAQ (reference sequence). This CDR3 spans 15 amino acids. The CDR3 region has the DNA TGTGCCAGCAGCTTTAAACGGCCGAACACCGGGGAGCTGTTTTTT. Encoded protein: CASSFKRPNTGELFF.

This rearrangement joins TRBV30 to TRBJ1-6; D unclear. Trimming took off 4 bases at V and 9 bases at J, with 19 bases between the two ends. Germline V gene data show CDR1 as GTSNPN and CDR2 as SVGIG (reference sequence). The length of the CDR3 is 15 residues. The CDR3 region is CAWKDGFTHASPLHF. The CDR3 nucleotides read TGTGCCTGGAAAGACGGGTTCACCCACGCTTCACCCCTCCACTTT.

The rearrangement links TRBV11-1 to TRBJ2-3, with no clear D. V lost 2 bases and J 1 base, leaving 13 bases between the germline ends. This CDR3 is 16 amino acids long. Per the germline V gene, CDR1 is SGHAT and CDR2 is FQDESV (reference sequence). As DNA, the CDR3 is TGTGCCAGCAGCTTAAGTATCGGAGAGGGCACAGATACGCAGTATTTT. It codes for CASSLSIGEGTDTQYF.